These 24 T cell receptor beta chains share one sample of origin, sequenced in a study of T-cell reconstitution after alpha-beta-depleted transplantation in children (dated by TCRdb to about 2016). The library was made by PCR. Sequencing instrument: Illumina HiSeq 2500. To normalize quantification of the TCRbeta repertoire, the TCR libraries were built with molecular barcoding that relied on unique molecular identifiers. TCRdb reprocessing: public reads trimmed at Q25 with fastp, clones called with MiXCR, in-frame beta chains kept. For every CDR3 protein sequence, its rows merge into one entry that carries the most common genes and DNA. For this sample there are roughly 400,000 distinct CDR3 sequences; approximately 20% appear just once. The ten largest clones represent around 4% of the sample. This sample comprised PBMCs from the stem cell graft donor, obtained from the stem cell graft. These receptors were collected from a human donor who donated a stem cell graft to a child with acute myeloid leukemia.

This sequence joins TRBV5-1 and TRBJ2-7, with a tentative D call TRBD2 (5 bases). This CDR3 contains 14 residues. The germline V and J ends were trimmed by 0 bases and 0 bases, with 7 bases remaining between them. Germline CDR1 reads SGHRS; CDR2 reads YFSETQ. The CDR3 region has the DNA TGCGCCAGCAGCTTGGAGGCGGGCTCCTACGAGCAGTACTTC. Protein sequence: CASSLEAGSYEQYF.

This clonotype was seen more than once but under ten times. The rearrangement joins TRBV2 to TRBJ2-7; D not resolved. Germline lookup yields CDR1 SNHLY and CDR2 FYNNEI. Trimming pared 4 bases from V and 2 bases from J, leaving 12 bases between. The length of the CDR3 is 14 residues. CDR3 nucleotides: TGTGCCAGCAGTGGTTATGGGGAAACCTACGAGCAGTACTTC. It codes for CASSGYGETYEQYF. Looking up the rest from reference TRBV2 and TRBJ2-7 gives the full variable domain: EPEVTQTPSHQVTQMGQEVILRCVPISNHLYFYWYRQILGQKVEFLVSFYNNEISEKSEIFDDQFSVERPDGSNFTLKIRSTKLEDSAMYFCASSGYGETYEQYFGPGTRLTVT.

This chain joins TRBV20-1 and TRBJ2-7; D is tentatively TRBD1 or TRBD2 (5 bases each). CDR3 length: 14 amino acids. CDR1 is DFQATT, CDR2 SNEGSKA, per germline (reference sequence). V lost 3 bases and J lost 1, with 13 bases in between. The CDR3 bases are TGCAGTGCTAGCCTCGGGACCCTATCCTACGAGCAGTACTTC. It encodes CSASLGTLSYEQYF.

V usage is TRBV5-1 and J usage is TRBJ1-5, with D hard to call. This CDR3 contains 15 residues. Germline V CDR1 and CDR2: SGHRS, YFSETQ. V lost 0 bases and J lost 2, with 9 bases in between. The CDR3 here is CASSLEGNGNQPQHF. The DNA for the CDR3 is TGCGCCAGCAGCTTGGAAGGTAATGGCAATCAGCCCCAGCATTTT.

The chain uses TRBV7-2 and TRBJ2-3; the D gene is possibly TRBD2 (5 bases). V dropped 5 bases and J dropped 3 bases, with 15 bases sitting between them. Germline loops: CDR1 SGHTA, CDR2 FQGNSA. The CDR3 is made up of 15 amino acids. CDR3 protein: CASSIRGSGTDTQYF. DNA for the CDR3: TGTGCCAGCAGCATACGAGGATCGGGGACAGATACGCAGTATTTT.

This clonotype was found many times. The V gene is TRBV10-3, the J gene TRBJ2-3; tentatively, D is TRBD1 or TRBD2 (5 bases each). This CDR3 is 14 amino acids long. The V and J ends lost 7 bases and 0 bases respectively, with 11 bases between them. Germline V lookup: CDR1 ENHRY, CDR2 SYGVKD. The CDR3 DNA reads TGTGCCATCACCGGGGCGGAGAGCACAGATACGCAGTATTTT. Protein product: CAITGAESTDTQYF.

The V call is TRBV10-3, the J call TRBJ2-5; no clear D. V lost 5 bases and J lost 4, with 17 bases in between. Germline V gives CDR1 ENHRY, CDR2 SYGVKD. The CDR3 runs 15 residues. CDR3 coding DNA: TGTGCCATCAGTAGGGAAGAGATAGTACGAGAGACCCAGTACTTC. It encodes CAISREEIVRETQYF.

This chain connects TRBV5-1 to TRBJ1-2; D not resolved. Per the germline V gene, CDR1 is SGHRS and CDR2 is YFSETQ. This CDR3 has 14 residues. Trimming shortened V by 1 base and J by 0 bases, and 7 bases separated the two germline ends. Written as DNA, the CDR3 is TGCGCCAGCAGCTTGACACGAGCTAACTATGGCTACACCTTC. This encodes CASSLTRANYGYTF.

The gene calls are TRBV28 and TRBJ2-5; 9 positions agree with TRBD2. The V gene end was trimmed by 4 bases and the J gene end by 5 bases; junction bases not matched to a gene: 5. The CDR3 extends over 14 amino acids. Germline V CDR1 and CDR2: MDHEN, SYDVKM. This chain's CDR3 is CASSSSGTRETQYF. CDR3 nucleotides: TGTGCCAGCAGTTCTAGCGGGACTCGGGAGACCCAGTACTTC.

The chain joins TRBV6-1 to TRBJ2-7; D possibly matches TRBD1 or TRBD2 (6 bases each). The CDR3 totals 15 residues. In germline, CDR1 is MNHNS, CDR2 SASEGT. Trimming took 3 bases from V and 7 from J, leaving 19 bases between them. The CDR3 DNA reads TGTGCCAGCAGTGAGATCGGGGGCGAGGGATGGGAGCAGTACTTC. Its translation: CASSEIGGEGWEQYF.

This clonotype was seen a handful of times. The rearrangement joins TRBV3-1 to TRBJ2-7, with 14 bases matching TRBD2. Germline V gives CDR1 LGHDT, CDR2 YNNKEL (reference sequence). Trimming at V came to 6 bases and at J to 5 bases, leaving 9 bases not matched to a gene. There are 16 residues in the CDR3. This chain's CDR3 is CASSNGLAGGGNEQYF. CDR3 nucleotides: TGTGCCAGCAGTAATGGACTAGCGGGAGGTGGGAACGAGCAGTACTTC.

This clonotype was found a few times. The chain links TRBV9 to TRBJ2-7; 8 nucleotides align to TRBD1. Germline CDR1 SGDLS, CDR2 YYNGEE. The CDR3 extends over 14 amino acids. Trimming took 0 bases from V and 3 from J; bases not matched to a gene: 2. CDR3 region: CASSVEGTGYEQYF. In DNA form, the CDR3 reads TGTGCCAGCAGCGTAGAGGGGACAGGCTACGAGCAGTACTTC.

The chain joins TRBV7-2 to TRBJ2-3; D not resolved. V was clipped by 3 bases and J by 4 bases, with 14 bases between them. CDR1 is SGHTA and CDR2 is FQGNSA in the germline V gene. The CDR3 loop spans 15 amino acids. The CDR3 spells CASSFVVAEPDTQYF. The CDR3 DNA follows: TGTGCCAGCAGCTTTGTAGTAGCTGAACCAGATACGCAGTATTTT.

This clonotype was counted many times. In DNA, the CDR3 is TGTGCCAGCAGGGGATCAGGGGTCCCCTACGAGCAGTACTTC. Residues: CASRGSGVPYEQYF. The V gene is TRBV27, the J gene TRBJ2-7; D is possibly TRBD1 (6 bases). Looked up from germline, CDR1 is MNHEY and CDR2 is SMNVEV (reference sequence). The CDR3 contains 14 residues. V was clipped by 6 bases and J by 2 bases, with 14 bases between them.

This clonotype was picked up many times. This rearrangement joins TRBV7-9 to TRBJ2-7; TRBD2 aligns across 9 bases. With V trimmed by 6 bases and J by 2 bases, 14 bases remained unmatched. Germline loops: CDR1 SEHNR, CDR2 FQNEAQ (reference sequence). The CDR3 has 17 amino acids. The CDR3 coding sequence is TGTGCCAGCAGTAAAATCGGACCGACTAGCGGACCCTACGAGCAGTACTTC. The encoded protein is CASSKIGPTSGPYEQYF.

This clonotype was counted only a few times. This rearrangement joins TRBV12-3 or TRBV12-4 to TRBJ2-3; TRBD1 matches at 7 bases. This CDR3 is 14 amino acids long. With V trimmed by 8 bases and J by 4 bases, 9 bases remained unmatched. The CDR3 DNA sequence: TGTGCCAGCGAGTCAACAGGGGTCGCAGATACGCAGTATTTT. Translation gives CASESTGVADTQYF.

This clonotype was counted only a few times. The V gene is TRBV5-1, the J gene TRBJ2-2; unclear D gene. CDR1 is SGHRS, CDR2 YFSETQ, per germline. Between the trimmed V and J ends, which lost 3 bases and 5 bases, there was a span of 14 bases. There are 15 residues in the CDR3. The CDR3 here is CASSSAASRTGELFF. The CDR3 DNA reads TGCGCCAGCAGCTCTGCGGCCTCGAGGACCGGGGAGCTGTTTTTT.

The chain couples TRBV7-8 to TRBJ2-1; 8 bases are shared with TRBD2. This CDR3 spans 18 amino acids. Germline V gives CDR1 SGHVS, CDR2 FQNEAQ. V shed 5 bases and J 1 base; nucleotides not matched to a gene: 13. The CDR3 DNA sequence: TGTGCCAGCAGCCCACCGGGAGGGGCTAGCGGATCCTACAATGAGCAGTTCTTC. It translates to CASSPPGGASGSYNEQFF.

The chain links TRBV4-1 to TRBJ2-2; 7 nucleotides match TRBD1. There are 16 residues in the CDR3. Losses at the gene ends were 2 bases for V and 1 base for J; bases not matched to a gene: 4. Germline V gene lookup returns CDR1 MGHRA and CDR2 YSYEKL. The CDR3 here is CASSQLDRMNTGELFF. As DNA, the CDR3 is TGCGCCAGCAGCCAATTGGACAGGATGAACACCGGGGAGCTGTTTTTT.

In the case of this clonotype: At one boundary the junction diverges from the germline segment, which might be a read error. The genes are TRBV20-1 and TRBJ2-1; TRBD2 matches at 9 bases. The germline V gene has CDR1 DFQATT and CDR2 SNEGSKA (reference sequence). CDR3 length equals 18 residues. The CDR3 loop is CCARVLAGAKSSYNEQFF. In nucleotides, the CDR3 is TGCTGTGCTAGAGTGTTAGCGGGAGCTAAGAGCTCCTACAATGAGCAGTTCTTC.

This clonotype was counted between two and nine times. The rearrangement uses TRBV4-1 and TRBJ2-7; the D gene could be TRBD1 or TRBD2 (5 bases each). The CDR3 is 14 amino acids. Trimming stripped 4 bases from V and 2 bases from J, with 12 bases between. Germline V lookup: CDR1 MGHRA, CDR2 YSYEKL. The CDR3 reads CASSPRDGTYEQYF. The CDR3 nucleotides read TGCGCCAGCAGCCCCAGGGACGGAACCTACGAGCAGTACTTC.

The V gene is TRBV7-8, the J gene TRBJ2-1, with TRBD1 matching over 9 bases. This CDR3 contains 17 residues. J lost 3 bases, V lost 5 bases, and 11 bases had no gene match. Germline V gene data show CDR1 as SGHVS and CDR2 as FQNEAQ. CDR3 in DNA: TGTGCCAGCAGCGGGGACAGGGAACGGGGGCTCTACAATGAGCAGTTCTTC. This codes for CASSGDRERGLYNEQFF. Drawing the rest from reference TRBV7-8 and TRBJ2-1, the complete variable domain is GAGVSQSPRYKVAKRGQDVALRCDPISGHVSLFWYQQALGQGPEFLTYFQNEAQLDKSGLPSDRFFAERPEGSVSTLKIQRTQQEDSAVYLCASSGDRERGLYNEQFFGPGTRLTVL.

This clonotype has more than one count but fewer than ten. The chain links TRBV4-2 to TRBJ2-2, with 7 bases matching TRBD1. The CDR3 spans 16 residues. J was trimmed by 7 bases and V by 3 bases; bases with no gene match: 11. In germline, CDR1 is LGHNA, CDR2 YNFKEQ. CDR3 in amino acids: CASSQGDRVFGGELFF. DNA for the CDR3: TGTGCCAGCAGCCAGGGTGACAGGGTGTTTGGCGGGGAGCTGTTTTTT.

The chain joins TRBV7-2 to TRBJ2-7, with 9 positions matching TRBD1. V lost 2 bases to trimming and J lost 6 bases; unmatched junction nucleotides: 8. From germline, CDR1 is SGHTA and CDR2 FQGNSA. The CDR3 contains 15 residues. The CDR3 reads CASSLIPGQGLEQYF. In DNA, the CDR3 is TGTGCCAGCAGCTTAATACCGGGACAGGGTCTCGAGCAGTACTTC.